These T cell receptor beta chains were read from a single sample in a study of blood T cells in healthy people across ages. TCRdb reprocessed the 5' RACE reads via MiXCR and lists one record per CDR3 protein. The sample lists around 580,000 distinct CDR3 sequences; around half were seen once. Sequencing was done on a sample of blood. Receptors were obtained from a man older than 75 in good health. Each CDR3 is given with its conserved first and last residue. Fields, in order: CDR3 DNA, CDR3 protein, V gene, J gene, clone size, D gene. The D gene is left open where the match is weak. Where a row states a size, it is once, few, many or the class of an expanded clone; other rows omit it.

CDR3 DNA: TGTGCCAGCAGTTTTCTAGCGGCCCACCCGACCGGGGAGCTGTTTTTT
CDR3 protein: CASSFLAAHPTGELFF
V gene: TRBV6-6
J gene: TRBJ2-2
clone size: -
D gene: TRBD2

CDR3 DNA: TGTGCCAGCAGCTTAGCCGGCAGGGGCGGCAATTCACCCCTCCACTTT
CDR3 protein: CASSLAGRGGNSPLHF
V gene: TRBV7-2
J gene: TRBJ1-6
clone size: -
D gene: -

CDR3 DNA: TGCAGTGCTAGAGCAGACAGGGGAACTTACAATGAGCAGTTCTTC
CDR3 protein: CSARADRGTYNEQFF
V gene: TRBV20-1
J gene: TRBJ2-1
clone size: -
D gene: TRBD1

CDR3 DNA: TGCAGTGCTGCGGGCCTACCCTACGAGCAGTACTTC
CDR3 protein: CSAAGLPYEQYF
V gene: TRBV20-1
J gene: TRBJ2-7
clone size: few
D gene: -

CDR3 DNA: TGTGCCATCAGTGAGTCAGGACAGTTCGGCGAGACCCAGTACTTC
CDR3 protein: CAISESGQFGETQYF
V gene: TRBV10-3
J gene: TRBJ2-5
clone size: -
D gene: -

CDR3 DNA: TGTGCCAGCAGTGATGGGCTAGCGGGGAGCAGTGAGCAGTTCTTC
CDR3 protein: CASSDGLAGSSEQFF
V gene: TRBV2
J gene: TRBJ2-1
clone size: -
D gene: TRBD2

CDR3 DNA: TGTGCCAGCAGTTACCCAGCAACGGAGCAGTACTTC
CDR3 protein: CASSYPATEQYF
V gene: TRBV6-6
J gene: TRBJ2-7
clone size: many
D gene: -

CDR3 DNA: TGTGCCAGCGCTTCGGGGGCCTACAATCAGCCCCAGCATTTT
CDR3 protein: CASASGAYNQPQHF
V gene: TRBV2
J gene: TRBJ1-5
clone size: -
D gene: -

CDR3 DNA: TGTGCCAGCAGCTTAGTGGGCCCTACAGATACGCAGTATTTT
CDR3 protein: CASSLVGPTDTQYF
V gene: TRBV7-2
J gene: TRBJ2-3
clone size: many
D gene: -

CDR3 DNA: TGTGCCAGCAGTTACGACGGGAATAAGGCCTACGAGCAGTTCTTC
CDR3 protein: CASSYDGNKAYEQFF
V gene: TRBV6-5
J gene: TRBJ2-1
clone size: -
D gene: -

CDR3 DNA: TGCGCCAGCAGGCAAGCGAGCGGGGGGGTAGGAGAGCAGTACTTC
CDR3 protein: CASRQASGGVGEQYF
V gene: TRBV4-3
J gene: TRBJ2-7
clone size: -
D gene: TRBD2

CDR3 DNA: TGTGCCAGCAGTCCCCCGTCCCTTAATGAAAAACTGTTTTTT
CDR3 protein: CASSPPSLNEKLFF
V gene: TRBV28
J gene: TRBJ1-4
clone size: -
D gene: -

CDR3 DNA: TGTGCCAGCAGTTTAGATGGACGCCGTTGGTTCTTC
CDR3 protein: CASSLDGRRWFF
V gene: TRBV27
J gene: TRBJ2-1
clone size: -
D gene: -

CDR3 DNA: TGTGCCAGCTCACCTTACCGGGACAGGGCTGGAACTGAAGCTTTCTTT
CDR3 protein: CASSPYRDRAGTEAFF
V gene: TRBV18
J gene: TRBJ1-1
clone size: -
D gene: TRBD1

CDR3 DNA: TGCAGTGCTAGAGCCGGGACAGGGGAATATGGCTACACCTTC
CDR3 protein: CSARAGTGEYGYTF
V gene: TRBV20-1
J gene: TRBJ1-2
clone size: few
D gene: TRBD1

CDR3 DNA: TGTGCCAGCAGCTTAAGGGCTACGGGAGAGACCCAGTACTTC
CDR3 protein: CASSLRATGETQYF
V gene: TRBV7-2
J gene: TRBJ2-5
clone size: -
D gene: -

CDR3 DNA: TGTGCCAGCAATGCGGGGCAGGGGGATTCACCCCTCCACTTT
CDR3 protein: CASNAGQGDSPLHF
V gene: TRBV28
J gene: TRBJ1-6
clone size: -
D gene: TRBD1